These 20 T cell receptor beta chains were sequenced from one sample in a study of OX40 agonist ivuxolimab in advanced cancers. Sequenced by immunoSEQ multiplex PCR; TCRdb stores in-frame clones only, minus some. The sample gives about 69,000 clones, about 90% of which show up once; over 9.5% is in the top ten. Sequenced material: CD4+ or CD8+ T cells sorted from blood, taken in a trial of the OX40 agonist ivuxolimab. The source is an adult with an advanced solid tumor such as melanoma, head and neck, liver or kidney cancer.

The chain combines TRBV14 with TRBJ2-1; 7 bases align to TRBD2. Germline loops: CDR1 SGHDN, CDR2 FVKESK. Losses at the gene ends were 4 bases for V and 1 base for J; bases not matched to a gene: 4. This CDR3 contains 15 residues. In nucleotides, the CDR3 is TGTGCCAGCAGCCCCGCTAGCGGTTCCTACAATGAGCAGTTCTTC. Amino acid sequence: CASSPASGSYNEQFF.

V usage is TRBV7-2 and J usage is TRBJ2-5; 10 bases are a match to TRBD1. J gave up 5 bases and V 3 bases, and 3 bases lay outside the gene matches. CDR1 and CDR2 (germline): SGHTA, FQGNSA. The CDR3 covers 14 residues. The CDR3 DNA sequence: TGTGCCAGCAGCTTGGGGACAGGGGTGGAGACCCAGTACTTC. It yields the protein CASSLGTGVETQYF.

The chain couples TRBV28 to TRBJ1-1, with TRBD1 matching 8 bases. V shed 5 bases, J shed 1 base, and the junction held 9 bases outside the gene matches. The CDR3 is 16 amino acids. Per germline, CDR1 MDHEN and CDR2 SYDVKM. This chain's CDR3 is CASSIQPGQGNTEAFF. CDR3 bases: TGTGCCAGCAGTATACAACCTGGACAGGGGAACACTGAAGCTTTCTTT.

This rearrangement joins TRBV7-9 to TRBJ2-3; TRBD2 aligns across 7 bases. This CDR3 has 15 residues. CDR1 and CDR2 (germline): SEHNR, FQNEAQ (reference sequence). After removal of 8 bases from V and 0 bases from J, the junction contained 8 bases not matched to a gene. The CDR3 nucleotides read TGTGCCAGCGGGCTTTGGACTAGTAGCACAGATACGCAGTATTTT. Its translation is CASGLWTSSTDTQYF.

The chain is built from TRBV9 and TRBJ2-7; 8 bases fit TRBD2. With V trimmed by 0 bases and J by 4 bases, 6 bases remained unmatched. Germline CDR1 is SGDLS and CDR2 is YYNGEE. The CDR3 is made up of 15 amino acids. The CDR3 protein is CASSVAGGPKYEQYF. The CDR3 bases are TGTGCCAGCAGCGTAGCGGGAGGGCCTAAGTACGAGCAGTACTTC.

Comments on this clone: A much larger clonotype is one base distant, so this may be a read error. This chain links TRBV11-1 with TRBJ2-5, with TRBD1 as a possible D gene (5 bases). The V end was cut by 5 bases, the J end by 4 bases, with 8 bases between. The length of the CDR3 is 12 residues. From germline, CDR1 is SGHAT and CDR2 FQDESV (reference sequence). The CDR3 DNA follows: TGTGCCAGCAGCCCTGGGGCAGAGACCCAGTACTTC. The encoded protein is CASSPGAETQYF.

The chain combines TRBV29-1 with TRBJ2-4; 9 bases match TRBD1. V gave up 8 bases and J gave up 5 bases; unmatched junction bases: 4. Germline lookup yields CDR1 SQVTM and CDR2 ANQGSEA. The CDR3 length is 12 residues. The chain's CDR3 is CSSWTGENIQYF. The CDR3 coding sequence is TGCAGCTCATGGACAGGGGAAAACATTCAGTACTTC.

V usage is TRBV6-5 and J usage is TRBJ2-7; D unclear. This CDR3 has 12 amino acids. Germline CDR1 and CDR2: MNHEY and SVGAGI. V dropped 7 bases and J dropped 7 bases, with 14 bases sitting between them. In nucleotides, the CDR3 is TGTGCCAGCACCAGTTGGGCGAAAGAGCAGTACTTC. Amino acids: CASTSWAKEQYF.

The chain recombines TRBV4-3 with TRBJ1-1; a possible D gene is TRBD1 (6 bases). V was clipped by 4 bases and J by 10 bases, with 19 bases between them. Germline V gene data show CDR1 as LGHNA and CDR2 as YSLEER. The CDR3 is 14 residues long. Here the CDR3 reads CASSRVTGYGIAFF. For the CDR3, the DNA is TGCGCCAGCAGCCGAGTGACAGGATATGGTATAGCTTTCTTT.

This sequence joins TRBV9 and TRBJ2-2; D is undetermined. The germline gives CDR1 SGDLS, CDR2 YYNGEE. V lost 2 bases to trimming and J lost 4 bases, with 9 bases between them. The CDR3 sequence is 14 residues long. CDR3 bases: TGTGCCAGCAGCGTCCAACCCCGCACCGGGGAGCTGTTTTTT. This codes for CASSVQPRTGELFF.

The chain has TRBV7-6 and TRBJ2-3; D is undetermined. V lost 8 bases, J lost 0 bases, and 15 bases lay in between. Germline V lookup: CDR1 SGHVS, CDR2 FNYEAQ. The CDR3 sequence is 15 residues long. The CDR3 region is CASSSPGSSTDTQYF. CDR3 nucleotide sequence: TGTGCCAGCTCATCCCCGGGCTCTAGCACAGATACGCAGTATTTT.

The rearrangement links TRBV9 to TRBJ1-1; D gene ambiguous. In germline, CDR1 is SGDLS, CDR2 YYNGEE. CDR3 length: 13 amino acids. Trimming pared 0 bases from V and 0 bases from J, leaving 3 bases between. CDR3 region: CASSVAMNTEAFF. Written as DNA, the CDR3 is TGTGCCAGCAGCGTAGCCATGAACACTGAAGCTTTCTTT.

CDR3 in amino acids: CASRGTRLTYEQYF. The CDR3 nucleotides read TGTGCCAGCAGGGGGACGAGGCTGACCTACGAGCAGTACTTC. The gene calls are TRBV7-3 and TRBJ2-7; tentatively, D is TRBD1 or TRBD2 (5 bases each). Germline V lookup: CDR1 SGHTA, CDR2 FQGTGA. Trimming stripped 6 bases from V and 2 bases from J, with 14 bases between. CDR3 length: 14 amino acids.

The genes are TRBV10-3 and TRBJ2-5; no firm D call. The CDR3 is 14 amino acids. Trimming pared 6 bases from V and 7 bases from J, leaving 18 bases between. Germline lookup yields CDR1 ENHRY and CDR2 SYGVKD. The CDR3 DNA reads as TGTGCCATCAGACCCGATCTCGACTCGGGGACCCAGTACTTC. Its protein product is CAIRPDLDSGTQYF.

This clone came up a few times. The V and J genes are TRBV6-5 and TRBJ2-7, with 8 positions matching TRBD2. Trimming at V came to 6 bases and at J to 4 bases, leaving 8 bases not matched to a gene. Germline assignment: CDR1 MNHEY and CDR2 SVGAGI. This CDR3 has 14 residues. This CDR3 is CASSPGGGGYEQYF. Here the CDR3 DNA reads TGTGCCAGCAGCCCGGGGGGGGGCGGGTACGAGCAGTACTTC.

The V gene is TRBV6-5, the J gene TRBJ1-4; possibly TRBD1 for D (6 bases). V lost 1 base and J 7 bases, leaving 13 bases between the germline ends. Germline-derived CDR1 and CDR2 are MNHEY and SVGAGI. The CDR3 is 15 amino acids. Here the CDR3 DNA reads TGTGCCAGCAGTTACTTGGGCAGGGGAGCTGAAAAACTGTTTTTT. Amino acid sequence: CASSYLGRGAEKLFF.

J is TRBJ2-7 and V is TRBV4-1; D is unresolved. V lost 1 base to trimming and J lost 4 bases, with 14 bases between them. Germline V gives CDR1 MGHRA, CDR2 YSYEKL. This CDR3 is 15 amino acids long. The CDR3 here is CASSQGLSQKYEQYF. DNA of the CDR3: TGCGCCAGCAGCCAAGGCCTGTCGCAGAAATACGAGCAGTACTTC.

V and J are TRBV7-2 and TRBJ2-1, with D perhaps TRBD1 (5 bases). CDR3 length: 15 residues. V lost 1 base and J lost 9, with 16 bases in between. Looked up from germline, CDR1 is SGHTA and CDR2 is FQGNSA. The CDR3 bases are TGTGCCAGCAGCTTAGGTGGGGCCCCTTACGGTGAGCAGTTCTTC. Translating gives CASSLGGAPYGEQFF.

This clone was observed once. The rearrangement uses TRBV4-3 and TRBJ2-3, with TRBD2 identical over 10 bases. Germline values: CDR1 LGHNA, CDR2 YSLEER. CDR3 length: 14 amino acids. V trimming: 7 bases; J trimming: 3 bases; junction bases outside the gene matches: 4. The CDR3 is CASKLAGGTDTQYF. CDR3 DNA sequence: TGCGCCAGCAAATTAGCGGGAGGTACAGATACGCAGTATTTT.

The chain carries TRBV9 and TRBJ2-1; 11 nucleotides line up with TRBD1. V was clipped by 4 bases and J by 7 bases; unmatched bases: 7. Germline CDR1 is SGDLS and CDR2 is YYNGEE. The CDR3 has 15 residues. The CDR3 reads CASSTRTGGGNEQFF. The CDR3 coding sequence is TGTGCCAGCAGCACACGGACAGGGGGCGGGAATGAGCAGTTCTTC.